Shown below are 22 T cell receptor beta chains from a single sample sequenced in a study of regulatory T cells in long-lasting Graves disease (dated by TCRdb to the early 2020s). This specimen's time point label, interpreted: newly diagnosed GD, antithyroid drugs for less than 3 months. For both TCR sequencing and RNA sequencing, RNA was extracted from PBMCs using TRIzol. The library was produced with multiplex PCR. Instrument on record: Illumina HiSeq 4000. TCR beta libraries were built with iRepertoire HTBI primers and Arm-PCR amplification of CDR3 regions. TCRdb itself trimmed the public reads at Q25 with fastp, ran MiXCR and retained productive beta chains. CDR3 protein sequences are deduplicated, and each keeps its most common genes and DNA. This sample is represented by 350,000 to 500,000 distinct CDR3 sequences; roughly 15% of them were singletons. The ten largest account for about 15% of the sample.

These data also formed part of another study, on T cells in Graves' hyperthyroidism and ophthalmopathy.

Sequenced here: peripheral blood mononuclear cells (PBMCs), sampled at new diagnosis, from a patient treated with antithyroid drugs. These receptors all stem from a woman aged 50 to 65 with Graves disease. Donor details come from another sample of the same person, matched by shared clones.

This clonotype was detected ten times or more. The chain combines TRBV28 with TRBJ1-5; 8 bases are a match to TRBD1. This CDR3 region has 18 residues. Germline CDR1 MDHEN, CDR2 SYDVKM. The junction had 10 bases not matched to a gene; V was cut back by 3 bases and J by 0 bases. The CDR3 bases are TGTGCCAGCAGTTTTCGGGCCGGGGACAGGATTAGCAATCAGCCCCAGCATTTT. Translated, it gives CASSFRAGDRISNQPQHF.

Ten or more counts support this clonotype. The gene calls are TRBV5-8 and TRBJ1-5; perhaps TRBD1 as D (5 bases). The germline V and J ends were trimmed by 3 bases and 7 bases, with 17 bases remaining between them. The CDR3 contains 15 residues. Germline V CDR1 and CDR2: SGHTS, YDEGEE. The CDR3 region has the DNA TGTGCCAGCAGCTCCCGGGGCGGCGCGGAACAGCCCCAGCATTTT. Translating it yields CASSSRGGAEQPQHF. The full variable domain, completed using reference TRBV5-8 and TRBJ1-5, is EAGVTQSPTHLIKTRGQQATLRCSPISGHTSVYWYQQALGLGLQFLLWYDEGEERNRGNFPPRFSGRQFPNYSSELNVNALELEDSALYLCASSSRGGAEQPQHFGDGTRLSIL.

The chain uses TRBV7-3 and TRBJ1-5; D remains unclear. The ends were cut back, 0 bases at V and 7 bases at J, with 7 bases in the middle. The CDR3 covers 13 residues. Germline loops: CDR1 SGHTA, CDR2 FQGTGA. CDR3 residues: CASSLTYNQPQHF. The CDR3, as DNA: TGTGCCAGCAGCTTAACGTATAACCAGCCCCAGCATTTT.

This chain uses TRBV19 with TRBJ2-1, with TRBD1 as a possible D gene (6 bases). The CDR3 is 16 amino acids. CDR1 is LNHDA and CDR2 is SQIVND in the germline V gene (reference sequence). Trimming took 0 bases from V and 3 from J, leaving 12 bases between them. The CDR3 reads CASSIDTGTSYNEQFF. CDR3 nucleotide sequence: TGTGCCAGTAGTATAGACACCGGGACAAGCTACAATGAGCAGTTCTTC.

This clonotype was counted many times. The CDR3 DNA reads as TGTGCCAGCAGCCTAACAGGGGTCTGGCCCCAGCATTTT. It is translated as CASSLTGVWPQHF. The chain links TRBV2 to TRBJ1-5; 7 bases fit TRBD1. The CDR3 extends over 13 amino acids. V lost 6 bases to trimming and J lost 9 bases; unmatched junction nucleotides: 8. In germline, CDR1 is SNHLY, CDR2 FYNNEI.

This clonotype was detected a few times. The chain couples TRBV5-1 to TRBJ2-2; 7 bases are a match to TRBD2. The J segment lost 2 bases and the V segment lost 4 bases, leaving 8 bases of the junction unmatched. The CDR3 spans 16 residues. Germline lookup yields CDR1 SGHRS and CDR2 YFSETQ. The DNA for the CDR3 is TGCGCCAGCAGCCGCTACGGGACTACCAACACCGGGGAGCTGTTTTTT. It encodes CASSRYGTTNTGELFF.

This clonotype was recorded at least ten times. The gene calls are TRBV10-2 and TRBJ2-5; weak D call: TRBD1 (5 bases). Trimming shortened V by 7 bases and J by 7 bases, and 16 bases separated the two germline ends. This CDR3 is 13 amino acids long. Germline values: CDR1 WSHSY, CDR2 SAAADI. Here the CDR3 DNA reads TGCGCCAGCACTCCGGACATATTGTGGACCCAGTACTTC. Translating gives CASTPDILWTQYF.

This clonotype has ten or more counts. The CDR3 nucleotides read TGTGCCACAACGACAGGGGCAGGAAACACCATATATTTT. This sequence encodes CATTTGAGNTIYF. The chain recombines TRBV11-2 with TRBJ1-3; 8 bases are a match to TRBD1. The CDR3 is 13 residues long. In germline, CDR1 is SGHAT, CDR2 FQNNGV. Trimming cost V 10 bases and J 4 bases; bases outside gene matches: 6.

This clonotype was counted many times. V gene TRBV30 combines with J gene TRBJ2-3, with a tentative D call TRBD2 (6 bases). This CDR3 is built from 13 residues. Germline values: CDR1 GTSNPN, CDR2 SVGIG (reference sequence). Trimming left V 5 bases short and J 2 bases short, with 11 bases between. CDR3 sequence reads: CAWDQGLTDTQYF. CDR3 in DNA: TGTGCCTGGGATCAGGGACTCACAGATACGCAGTATTTT.

This clonotype was seen a handful of times. The chain has TRBV27 and TRBJ1-5, with no clear D. V lost 5 bases and J lost 4, with 15 bases in between. The CDR3 covers 15 residues. Germline V gene lookup returns CDR1 MNHEY and CDR2 SMNVEV (reference sequence). CDR3 residues: CASSPYTLGNQPQHF. CDR3 sequence (DNA): TGTGCCAGCAGTCCCTATACACTCGGGAATCAGCCCCAGCATTTT.

In this sample, this clonotype turned up many times. The chain has TRBV7-2 and TRBJ1-1; TRBD1 might be the D (5 bases). Trimming stripped 5 bases from V and 4 bases from J, with 14 bases between. The CDR3 length is 14 residues. The germline V gene has CDR1 SGHTA and CDR2 FQGNSA. The CDR3 coding sequence is TGTGCCAGCAGCCAAAATGCCGGGGGCACTGAAGCTTTCTTT. This sequence encodes CASSQNAGGTEAFF.

This clonotype was seen ten or more times. The chain is built from TRBV27 and TRBJ1-4; tentative D call: TRBD1 (6 bases). Per germline, CDR1 MNHEY and CDR2 SMNVEV (reference sequence). The CDR3 extends over 17 amino acids. V dropped 1 base and J dropped 8 bases, with 20 bases sitting between them. In DNA, the CDR3 is TGTGCCAGCAGTTTATTCCCTTCGACAGGTCCCCTCGAAAAACTGTTTTTT. It encodes CASSLFPSTGPLEKLFF. Variable domain in full (rest from reference TRBV27 and TRBJ1-4): EAQVTQNPRYLITVTGKKLTVTCSQNMNHEYMSWYRQDPGLGLRQIYYSMNVEVTDKGDVPEGYKVSRKEKRNFPLILESPSPNQTSLYFCASSLFPSTGPLEKLFFGSGTQLSVL.

This clonotype was counted ten times or more. J is TRBJ1-1 and V is TRBV5-1; maybe TRBD1 (5 bases). This CDR3 is 13 amino acids long. The germline V gene encodes CDR1 SGHRS and CDR2 YFSETQ. V dropped 5 bases and J dropped 1 base, with 9 bases sitting between them. The CDR3 DNA reads TGCGCCAGCAGGGACACCCCGAACACTGAAGCTTTCTTT. Encoded protein: CASRDTPNTEAFF.

A word on this clonotype: This likely reflects a read error, since a far larger clone is one base away. The V gene is TRBV27, the J gene TRBJ2-5; 7 nucleotides agree with TRBD2. Germline-derived CDR1 and CDR2 are MNHEY and SMNVEV (reference sequence). V was pared by 6 bases and J by 5 bases, with 12 bases of the junction left unmatched. The CDR3 spans 15 residues. Here the CDR3 DNA reads TGTGCCAGCAGCTTAGGTCAGGCTAGCGGTGAGACCCAGTACTTC. Its translation: CASSLGQASGETQYF.

This clonotype came up many times. The CDR3 region is CASSLDGDRTEAFF. CDR3 sequence (DNA): TGTGCCAGCAGCTTAGATGGTGATAGGACTGAAGCTTTCTTT. V gene TRBV7-6 combines with J gene TRBJ1-1; D call uncertain. The CDR3 contains 14 residues. V was clipped by 1 base and J by 5 bases, with 11 bases between them. Germline CDR1 and CDR2: SGHVS and FNYEAQ.

This chain joins TRBV7-2 and TRBJ1-5; D remains unclear. The CDR3 runs 13 residues. Germline V CDR1 and CDR2: SGHTA, FQGNSA. V was shortened by 4 bases and J by 6 bases, with 10 bases between the two germline ends. CDR3 loop: CASSSGASQPQHF. The CDR3 DNA reads as TGTGCCAGCAGCTCGGGAGCTAGTCAGCCCCAGCATTTT. Full variable domain (outside the CDR3, taken from reference TRBV7-2 and TRBJ1-5): GAGVSQSPSNKVTEKGKDVELRCDPISGHTALYWYRQSLGQGLEFLIYFQGNSAPDKSGLPSDRFSAERTGGSVSTLTIQRTQQEDSAVYLCASSSGASQPQHFGDGTRLSIL.

This chain uses TRBV9 with TRBJ2-5; either TRBD1 or TRBD2 may supply D (6 bases each). Deletions cut 4 bases from V and 4 bases from J, with 20 bases between. CDR3 length equals 16 residues. The germline V gene encodes CDR1 SGDLS and CDR2 YYNGEE. The CDR3 bases are TGTGCCAGCAGCTTGGGGCGCGGGACAAGGGCAGAGACCCAGTACTTC. Translated: CASSLGRGTRAETQYF.

This sequence joins TRBV30 and TRBJ2-3; maybe TRBD2 (5 bases). Trimming left V 2 bases short and J 1 base short, with 10 bases between. Germline CDR1 GTSNPN, CDR2 SVGIG (reference sequence). The CDR3 extends over 14 amino acids. CDR3 DNA sequence: TGTGCCTGGAGTACTAGTGGAGGCACAGATACGCAGTATTTT. Amino acid sequence: CAWSTSGGTDTQYF.

This chain uses TRBV20-1 with TRBJ2-4, with D possibly called TRBD1 or TRBD2 (5 bases each). Germline V gene lookup returns CDR1 DFQATT and CDR2 SNEGSKA (reference sequence). This CDR3 spans 14 amino acids. Trimming took off 6 bases at V and 9 bases at J, with 21 bases between the two ends. This CDR3 reads CSARTGASSGIQYF. The DNA of the CDR3 is TGCAGTGCGCGGACCGGGGCTAGCTCGGGCATTCAGTACTTC.

This clonotype was recorded a few times. The genes are TRBV6-1 and TRBJ2-2; TRBD1 aligns across 9 bases. In germline, CDR1 is MNHNS, CDR2 SASEGT. J was trimmed by 5 bases and V by 1 base; bases with no gene match: 5. The CDR3 contains 16 residues. In DNA form, the CDR3 reads TGTGCCAGCAGTGAAGAACAGGGGGCCAGAACCGGGGAGCTGTTTTTT. Its protein product is CASSEEQGARTGELFF.

CDR3: CASSPPRDYGYTF. The CDR3 DNA is TGTGCCAGCTCACCTCCGAGGGACTATGGCTACACCTTC. The chain carries TRBV18 and TRBJ1-2, with D uncertain. V was cut by 3 bases and J by 3 bases, with 8 bases left in between. Germline V lookup: CDR1 KGHSH, CDR2 LQKENI. The CDR3 is 13 residues long.

On this clonotype: This may stem from a read error, because a much larger clone lies one nucleotide away. CDR3 residues: CASSYTQETQYF. The CDR3 nucleotides read TGTGCCAGCAGTTACACCCAAGAGACCCAGTACTTC. This chain joins TRBV6-2 or TRBV6-3 and TRBJ2-5; the D is unclear. V was shortened by 2 bases and J by 1 base, with 2 bases between the two germline ends. CDR3 length equals 12 residues. Germline V gene sequence: CDR1 MNHEY, CDR2 SVGEGT.